Shown below are 2 T cell receptor beta chains from a single sample sequenced in a study of cytomegalovirus exposure and HLA in healthy donors. PCR was performed using 60 Vbeta and 13 Jbeta primers. Sequencing was performed with immunoSEQ multiplex PCR; in TCRdb, only in-frame clones are kept and a portion is missing. The table lists about 77,000 clones. The sequencing sample was made of PBMCs. These receptors all come from a man between 50 and 59 years old in good health and CMV-seropositive.

The chain uses TRBV7-8 and TRBJ1-2, with 12 bases identical to TRBD1. V shed 5 bases, J shed 4 bases, and the junction held 2 bases outside the gene matches. This CDR3 is built from 14 residues. The germline gives CDR1 SGHVS, CDR2 FQNEAQ. CDR3 amino acids: CASSGTGGAYGYTF. The CDR3, as DNA: TGTGCCAGCAGCGGGACAGGGGGCGCCTATGGCTACACCTTC.

As regards this clone: Other DNA sequences in this sample translate to the same CDR3. The chain links TRBV19 to TRBJ2-3; 7 bases align to TRBD2. The CDR3 runs to 18 residues. Unmatched junction bases numbered 16, after V lost 7 bases and J lost 0 bases. Germline loops: CDR1 LNHDA, CDR2 SQIVND (reference sequence). DNA of the CDR3: TGTGCCAGTACTAAGTTGGACGGTCTAGCGGTTAGCACAGATACGCAGTATTTT. The encoded protein is CASTKLDGLAVSTDTQYF.